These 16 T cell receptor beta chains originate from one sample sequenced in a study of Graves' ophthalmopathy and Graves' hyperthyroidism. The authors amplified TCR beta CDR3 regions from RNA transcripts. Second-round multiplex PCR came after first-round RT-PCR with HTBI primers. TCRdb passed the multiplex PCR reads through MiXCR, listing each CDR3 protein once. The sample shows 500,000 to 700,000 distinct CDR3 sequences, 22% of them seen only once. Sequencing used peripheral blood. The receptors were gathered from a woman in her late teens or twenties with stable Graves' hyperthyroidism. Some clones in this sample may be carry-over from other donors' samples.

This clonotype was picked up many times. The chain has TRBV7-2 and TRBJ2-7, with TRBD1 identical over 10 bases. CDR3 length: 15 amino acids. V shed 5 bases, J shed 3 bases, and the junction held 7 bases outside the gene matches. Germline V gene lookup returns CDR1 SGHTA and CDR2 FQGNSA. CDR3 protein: CASSVSGTGDYEQYF. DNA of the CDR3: TGTGCCAGCAGCGTCTCCGGGACAGGGGACTACGAGCAGTACTTC.

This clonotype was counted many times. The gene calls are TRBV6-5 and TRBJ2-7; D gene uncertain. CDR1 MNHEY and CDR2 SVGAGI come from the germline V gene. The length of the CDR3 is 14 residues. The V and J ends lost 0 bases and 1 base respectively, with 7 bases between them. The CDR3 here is CASSYSYGSYEQYF. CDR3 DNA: TGTGCCAGCAGTTACTCGTACGGTTCCTACGAGCAGTACTTC.

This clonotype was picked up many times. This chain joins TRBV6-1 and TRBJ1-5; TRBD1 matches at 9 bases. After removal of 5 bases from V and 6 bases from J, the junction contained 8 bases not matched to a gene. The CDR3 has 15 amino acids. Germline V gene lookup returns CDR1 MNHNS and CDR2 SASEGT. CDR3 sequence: CASSLYRGQFQPQHF. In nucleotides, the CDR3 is TGTGCCAGCAGTCTCTACAGGGGGCAGTTTCAGCCCCAGCATTTT.

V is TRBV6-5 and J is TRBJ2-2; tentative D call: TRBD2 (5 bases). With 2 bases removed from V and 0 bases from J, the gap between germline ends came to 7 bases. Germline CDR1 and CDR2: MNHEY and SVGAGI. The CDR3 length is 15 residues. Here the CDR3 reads CASSYEGSNTGELFF. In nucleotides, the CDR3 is TGTGCCAGCAGTTACGAGGGATCGAACACCGGGGAGCTGTTTTTT.

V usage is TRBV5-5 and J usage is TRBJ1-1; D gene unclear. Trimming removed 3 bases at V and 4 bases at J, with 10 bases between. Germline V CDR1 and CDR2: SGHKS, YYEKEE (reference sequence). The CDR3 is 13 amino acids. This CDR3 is CASSSSTSTEAFF. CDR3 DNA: TGTGCCAGCAGCTCATCCACGTCCACTGAAGCTTTCTTT.

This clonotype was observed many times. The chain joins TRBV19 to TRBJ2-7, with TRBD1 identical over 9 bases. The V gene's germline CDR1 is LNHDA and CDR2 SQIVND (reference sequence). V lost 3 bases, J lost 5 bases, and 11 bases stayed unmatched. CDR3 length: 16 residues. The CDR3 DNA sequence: TGTGCCAGTAGTATTAGGAAGCCGGGACAGGGCCACGAGCAGTACTTC. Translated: CASSIRKPGQGHEQYF.

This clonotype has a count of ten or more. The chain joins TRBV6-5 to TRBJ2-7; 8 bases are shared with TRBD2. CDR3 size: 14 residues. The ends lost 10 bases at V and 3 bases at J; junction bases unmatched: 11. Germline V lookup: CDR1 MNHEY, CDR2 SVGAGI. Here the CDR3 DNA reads TGTGCCACCGCACGGGGCGGGAGGAACTACGAGCAGTACTTC. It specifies CATARGGRNYEQYF.

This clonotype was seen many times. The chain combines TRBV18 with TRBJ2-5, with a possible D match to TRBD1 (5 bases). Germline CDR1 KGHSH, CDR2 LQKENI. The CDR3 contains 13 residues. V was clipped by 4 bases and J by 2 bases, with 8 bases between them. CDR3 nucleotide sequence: TGTGCCAGCTCACAGACAGCTCAAGAGACCCAGTACTTC. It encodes CASSQTAQETQYF.

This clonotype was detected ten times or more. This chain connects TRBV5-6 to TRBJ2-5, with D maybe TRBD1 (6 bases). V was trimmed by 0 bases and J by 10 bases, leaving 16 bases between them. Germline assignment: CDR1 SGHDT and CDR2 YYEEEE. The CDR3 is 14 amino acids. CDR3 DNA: TGTGCCAGCAGCTTGGAGGGCAGGCTAGGGGGCCAGTACTTC. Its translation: CASSLEGRLGGQYF.

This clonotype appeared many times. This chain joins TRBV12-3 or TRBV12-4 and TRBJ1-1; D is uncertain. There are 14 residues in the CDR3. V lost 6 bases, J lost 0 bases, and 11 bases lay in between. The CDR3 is CASRSPGMNTEAFF. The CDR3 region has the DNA TGTGCCAGCAGATCGCCGGGTATGAACACTGAAGCTTTCTTT.

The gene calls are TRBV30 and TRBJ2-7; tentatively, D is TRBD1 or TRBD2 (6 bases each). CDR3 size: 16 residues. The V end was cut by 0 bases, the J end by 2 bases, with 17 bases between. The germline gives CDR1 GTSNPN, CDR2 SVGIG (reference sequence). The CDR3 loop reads CAWSVIGGTRAYEQYF. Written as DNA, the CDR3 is TGTGCCTGGAGTGTGATTGGCGGGACACGGGCCTACGAGCAGTACTTC.

The CDR3 coding sequence is TGTGCCAGCAGCCCAAAGGACAGGAACACTGAAGCTTTCTTT. Amino acid sequence: CASSPKDRNTEAFF. This rearrangement joins TRBV3-1 to TRBJ1-1, with a possible D match to TRBD1 (6 bases). Per germline, CDR1 LGHDT and CDR2 YNNKEL (reference sequence). Trimming stripped 4 bases from V and 1 base from J, with 10 bases between. This CDR3 contains 14 residues.

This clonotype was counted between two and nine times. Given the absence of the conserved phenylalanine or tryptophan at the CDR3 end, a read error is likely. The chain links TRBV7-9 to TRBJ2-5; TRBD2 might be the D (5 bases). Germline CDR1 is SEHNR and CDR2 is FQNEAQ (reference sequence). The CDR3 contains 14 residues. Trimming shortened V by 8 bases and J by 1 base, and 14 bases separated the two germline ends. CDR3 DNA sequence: TGTGCCAGCGGTCCGGGCGGGCTCCAAGAGACCCAGTACCTC. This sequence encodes CASGPGGLQETQYL.

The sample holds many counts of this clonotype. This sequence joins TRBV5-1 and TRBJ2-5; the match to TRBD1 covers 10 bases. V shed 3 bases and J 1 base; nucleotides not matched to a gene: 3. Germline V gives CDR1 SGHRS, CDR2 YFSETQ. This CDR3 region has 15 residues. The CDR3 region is CASSSGTGAQETQYF. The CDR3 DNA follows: TGCGCCAGCAGCTCCGGGACAGGGGCCCAAGAGACCCAGTACTTC.

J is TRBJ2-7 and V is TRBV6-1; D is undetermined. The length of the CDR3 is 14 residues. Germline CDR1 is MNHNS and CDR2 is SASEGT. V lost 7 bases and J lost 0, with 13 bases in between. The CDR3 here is CASKRQNLSYEQYF. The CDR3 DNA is TGTGCCAGCAAACGGCAAAACCTCTCCTACGAGCAGTACTTC.

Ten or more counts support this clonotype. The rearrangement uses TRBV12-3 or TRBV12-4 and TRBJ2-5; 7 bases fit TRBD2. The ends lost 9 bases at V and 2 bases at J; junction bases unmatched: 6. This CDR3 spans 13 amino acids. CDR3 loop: CASWAGEQETQYF. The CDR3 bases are TGTGCCAGTTGGGCGGGGGAGCAAGAGACCCAGTACTTC.